This TCR beta chain is from a study of blood T cell repertoires in COVID-19. Background on the study: Samples representing acute and convalescent COVID-19 were sourced from the United States, Italy and Spain. PBMCs, B-cell-depleted T cells, or T cells provided the cDNA or gDNA that made up the material.

Sequencing used immunoSEQ multiplex PCR; TCRdb keeps in-frame clones, though not all of them. The sample includes approximately 350,000 clones, approximately 91% of them seen just once. The CDR3 has 17 residues. CDR1 is SGHNT, CDR2 YENEEA, per germline. With 1 base clipped from V and 5 bases from J, the junction kept 9 bases outside the gene matches. In Seattle, patients joined the study during active infection and were tracked longitudinally. The specimen was peripheral blood. V gene TRBV11-3 combines with J gene TRBJ2-1, with TRBD1 matching over 9 bases. The clonotype originates from a woman in her 70s with COVID-19, enrolled during active disease. This chain's CDR3 is CASSLVGLGQGDNEQFF. The DNA of the CDR3 is TGTGCCAGCAGCTTAGTTGGGTTGGGACAGGGCGACAATGAGCAGTTCTTC.